These 27 T cell receptor beta chains originate from one sample sequenced in a study of cytomegalovirus exposure and HLA in healthy donors. Both 60 Vbeta primers and 13 Jbeta primers went into the PCR. Clones were sequenced by immunoSEQ multiplex PCR, and TCRdb holds only the in-frame ones, with some missing. The table shows approximately 150,000 clones, with over 70% occurring only once. The sample comprised PBMCs. These receptors originate from a woman aged 18-29 years in good health and CMV-seronegative.

The V call is TRBV4-1, the J call TRBJ1-1; D might be TRBD1 (5 bases). Germline CDR1 reads MGHRA; CDR2 reads YSYEKL. The V gene lost 4 bases and the J gene lost 5 bases, with 17 bases spanning the gap. This CDR3 contains 15 residues. This chain's CDR3 is CASSRDSSMGTEAFF. CDR3 bases: TGCGCCAGCAGCCGCGACAGCTCCATGGGAACTGAAGCTTTCTTT.

This chain links TRBV7-6 with TRBJ2-7; D may be TRBD1 (5 bases). V lost 3 bases, J lost 3 bases, and 9 bases lay in between. Germline lookup yields CDR1 SGHVS and CDR2 FNYEAQ. The CDR3 runs 13 residues. Here the CDR3 reads CASSFSRDYEQYF. The CDR3 bases are TGTGCCAGCAGCTTTAGCAGGGACTACGAGCAGTACTTC.

The chain has TRBV5-5 and TRBJ2-7, with D maybe TRBD2 (6 bases). With 3 bases removed from V and 1 base from J, the gap between germline ends came to 14 bases. The CDR3 covers 15 residues. Germline V gives CDR1 SGHKS, CDR2 YYEKEE (reference sequence). The CDR3 spells CASSSPWAGSYEQYF. The DNA for the CDR3 is TGTGCCAGCAGCTCGCCCTGGGCGGGGTCCTACGAGCAGTACTTC.

The V gene is TRBV19, the J gene TRBJ1-1; 7 bases agree with TRBD1. V lost 8 bases to trimming and J lost 7 bases; unmatched junction nucleotides: 19. The CDR3 totals 16 residues. Germline assignment: CDR1 LNHDA and CDR2 SQIVND (reference sequence). For the CDR3, the DNA is TGTGCCAGTCGGGGGGGGGACAGCCGCGACGGGGGTGAAGCTTTCTTT. This encodes CASRGGDSRDGGEAFF.

V gene TRBV15 combines with J gene TRBJ1-4, with 8 nucleotides matching TRBD1. This CDR3 is 18 amino acids long. V lost 6 bases and J lost 6; bases outside the gene matches: 18. The germline V gene has CDR1 LNHNV and CDR2 YYDKDF (reference sequence). The CDR3 region is CATRHHRGDILAHEKLFF. The CDR3 DNA sequence: TGTGCCACCAGGCATCACAGGGGGGATATCCTCGCTCATGAAAAACTGTTTTTT.

The chain employs TRBV30 and TRBJ2-1, with TRBD2 as a possible D gene (6 bases). Germline V gene lookup returns CDR1 GTSNPN and CDR2 SVGIG (reference sequence). The CDR3 runs 18 residues. V was cut by 3 bases and J by 0 bases, with 21 bases left in between. The CDR3 coding sequence is TGTGCCTGGAGATCGGGACTCTCGGTTTTAAGCTCCTACAATGAGCAGTTCTTC. As protein: CAWRSGLSVLSSYNEQFF. Looking up the rest from reference TRBV30 and TRBJ2-1 gives the full variable domain: SQTIHQWPATLVQPVGSPLSLECTVEGTSNPNLYWYRQAAGRGLQLLFYSVGIGQISSEVPQNLSASRPQDRQFILSSKKLLLSDSGFYLCAWRSGLSVLSSYNEQFFGPGTRLTVL.

The CDR3 DNA sequence: TGTGCCATCAGTGTGCTAGGGGGGGCGGCCAATGAGCAGTTCTTC. It specifies CAISVLGGAANEQFF. The chain employs TRBV10-3 and TRBJ2-1, with D tentatively TRBD2 (7 bases). Germline V gene lookup returns CDR1 ENHRY and CDR2 SYGVKD. The CDR3 has 15 amino acids. The V and J ends lost 4 bases and 6 bases respectively, with 16 bases between them.

This clone was seen only once. The chain couples TRBV7-2 to TRBJ2-3; 10 bases are shared with TRBD2. Germline values: CDR1 SGHTA, CDR2 FQGNSA. Trimming at V came to 5 bases and at J to 10 bases, leaving 6 bases not matched to a gene. The CDR3 loop spans 13 amino acids. The CDR3 spells CASSLPGTSAQYF. CDR3 bases: TGTGCCAGCAGCCTACCGGGGACTAGCGCGCAGTATTTT.

In this sample, this clone turned up a few times. V gene TRBV5-1 combines with J gene TRBJ1-1; TRBD1 might be the D (5 bases). Germline V gene sequence: CDR1 SGHRS, CDR2 YFSETQ. This CDR3 is 15 amino acids long. Trimming pared 0 bases from V and 1 base from J, leaving 10 bases between. The CDR3 is CASSLARVANTEAFF. The CDR3 bases are TGCGCCAGCAGCTTGGCCAGGGTCGCGAACACTGAAGCTTTCTTT.

V is TRBV2 and J is TRBJ2-2, with 12 bases identical to TRBD2. The J segment lost 1 base and the V segment lost 6 bases, leaving 6 bases of the junction unmatched. In germline, CDR1 is SNHLY, CDR2 FYNNEI. The CDR3 has 17 amino acids. CDR3 in DNA: TGTGCCAGCAGACTAGCGGGAGGCGGGCAGAACACCGGGGAGCTGTTTTTT. Protein product: CASRLAGGGQNTGELFF.

The chain has TRBV9 and TRBJ2-3, with 8 nucleotides matching TRBD2. The CDR3 has 14 residues. V gave up 0 bases and J gave up 6 bases; unmatched junction bases: 3. In germline, CDR1 is SGDLS, CDR2 YYNGEE. The CDR3 DNA reads as TGTGCCAGCAGCGTAGCTACGGGGGGGGATACGCAGTATTTT. Its translation: CASSVATGGDTQYF.

This chain uses TRBV6-1 with TRBJ2-3; TRBD2 agrees at 7 bases. The trim removed 4 bases at V and 2 bases at J, leaving 12 bases unmatched. The CDR3 runs 17 residues. Germline V CDR1 and CDR2: MNHNS, SASEGT. CDR3 in amino acids: CASSGARLAEVTDTQYF. CDR3 nucleotides: TGTGCCAGCAGTGGGGCTAGGCTAGCGGAAGTCACAGATACGCAGTATTTT.

In its sample, this clone was seen once. The V call is TRBV11-2, the J call TRBJ1-2, with TRBD1 matching 8 bases. The germline V gene encodes CDR1 SGHAT and CDR2 FQNNGV. V was pared by 1 base and J by 5 bases, with 9 bases of the junction left unmatched. CDR3 length: 16 residues. The CDR3 DNA sequence: TGTGCCAGCAGCTTAGTTGGACAGGGTGTACGGTATGGCTACACCTTC. It encodes CASSLVGQGVRYGYTF.

The J gene is TRBJ1-5, the V gene TRBV7-2, with a possible D match to TRBD1 (6 bases). The V and J ends lost 8 bases and 6 bases respectively, with 11 bases between them. Per germline, CDR1 SGHTA and CDR2 FQGNSA. The length of the CDR3 is 12 residues. CDR3 in DNA: TGTGCCAGCGCCCGGGACACTCAGCCCCAGCATTTT. As protein: CASARDTQPQHF.

CDR3 coding DNA: TGTGCCAGCAGCTTACTGAGAGAGACCCAGTACTTC. This translates into CASSLLRETQYF. This chain uses TRBV7-9 with TRBJ2-5; D not certain. The CDR3 totals 12 residues. V lost 2 bases to trimming and J lost 4 bases, with 5 bases between them. Germline CDR1 and CDR2: SEHNR and FQNEAQ (reference sequence).

The sample holds a few counts of this clone. J is TRBJ2-7 and V is TRBV7-6; D may be TRBD1 (6 bases). This CDR3 region has 16 residues. V was shortened by 5 bases and J by 1 base, with 18 bases between the two germline ends. Germline CDR1 SGHVS, CDR2 FNYEAQ. The CDR3 coding sequence is TGTGCCAGCAGCCGCAGGTCAGGGGCGGGTTCCTACGAGCAGTACTTC. It codes for CASSRRSGAGSYEQYF.

This clone was recorded once. This chain uses TRBV6-1 with TRBJ2-7, with D possibly TRBD2 on 5 matching bases. CDR1 and CDR2 (germline): MNHNS, SASEGT. This CDR3 contains 15 residues. V lost 0 bases, J lost 6 bases, and 15 bases lay in between. CDR3 bases: TGTGCCAGCAGTGAAGCGCGTTGGCTAGCATCCGAGCAGTACTTC. It translates to CASSEARWLASEQYF.

J is TRBJ1-4 and V is TRBV30, with 11 bases aligning to TRBD1. CDR3 length equals 16 residues. Germline V gene data show CDR1 as GTSNPN and CDR2 as SVGIG (reference sequence). With V trimmed by 2 bases and J by 0 bases, 2 bases remained unmatched. CDR3 coding DNA: TGTGCCTGGAGTCCGGGACAGGGGGCAACTAATGAAAAACTGTTTTTT. Its translation: CAWSPGQGATNEKLFF.

This clone was seen a few times. The gene calls are TRBV5-5 and TRBJ2-1, with 11 bases that match TRBD2. Germline-derived CDR1 and CDR2 are SGHKS and YYEKEE (reference sequence). The CDR3 length is 13 residues. CDR3 sequence reads: CASGLAGGNEQFF. The CDR3 DNA reads TGTGCTTCCGGGCTAGCGGGAGGTAATGAGCAGTTCTTC.

This rearrangement joins TRBV4-1 to TRBJ2-1; 9 bases line up with TRBD2. V gave up 0 bases and J gave up 5 bases; unmatched junction bases: 8. This CDR3 comprises 17 residues. Looked up from germline, CDR1 is MGHRA and CDR2 is YSYEKL. CDR3 protein: CASSQDWPLAGNNEQFF. In nucleotides, the CDR3 is TGCGCCAGCAGCCAAGATTGGCCCCTAGCGGGAAACAATGAGCAGTTCTTC.

As to this clone: A read error may produce the germline difference seen at one junction end. This sequence joins TRBV18 and TRBJ1-2; unclear D gene. CDR3 length: 13 residues. CDR1 is KGHSH and CDR2 is LQKENI in the germline V gene. CDR3 nucleotides: TGTTCCAGCTCACCACAGAGGGTAGAAGGCTACACCTTC. Translated, it gives CSSSPQRVEGYTF.

The gene calls are TRBV2 and TRBJ2-1; 7 bases match TRBD2. Germline CDR1 SNHLY, CDR2 FYNNEI. The trim removed 7 bases at V and 4 bases at J, leaving 4 bases unmatched. This CDR3 region has 13 residues. The CDR3 nucleotides read TGTGCCAGCATTTCTAGCGGATACAATGAGCAGTTCTTC. Its protein is CASISSGYNEQFF. Drawing the rest from reference TRBV2 and TRBJ2-1, the complete variable domain is EPEVTQTPSHQVTQMGQEVILRCVPISNHLYFYWYRQILGQKVEFLVSFYNNEISEKSEIFDDQFSVERPDGSNFTLKIRSTKLEDSAMYFCASISSGYNEQFFGPGTRLTVL.

This clone was observed a single time. The chain uses TRBV19 and TRBJ1-2; no firm D call. Germline loops: CDR1 LNHDA, CDR2 SQIVND (reference sequence). V was shortened by 5 bases and J by 4 bases, with 17 bases between the two germline ends. The CDR3 is 15 residues long. The CDR3 coding sequence is TGTGCCAGTAGTCTTAACGGCATCGACACCTATGGCTACACCTTC. This sequence encodes CASSLNGIDTYGYTF. Using reference TRBV19 and TRBJ1-2 for the parts outside the CDR3, the full variable domain is DGGITQSPKYLFRKEGQNVTLSCEQNLNHDAMYWYRQDPGQGLRLIYYSQIVNDFQKGDIAEGYSVSREKKESFPLTVTSAQKNPTAFYLCASSLNGIDTYGYTFGSGTRLTVV.

This clone came up once. This chain joins TRBV6-6 and TRBJ2-3; unclear D gene. The CDR3 totals 13 residues. V was clipped by 4 bases and J by 0 bases, with 5 bases between them. Germline V CDR1 and CDR2: MNHNY, SVGAGI (reference sequence). CDR3 nucleotides: TGTGCCAGCAGTTGGAGAAGCACAGATACGCAGTATTTT. It specifies CASSWRSTDTQYF.

The chain links TRBV11-2 to TRBJ2-3, with D possibly being TRBD2 (5 bases). This CDR3 comprises 16 residues. Deletions cut 0 bases from V and 5 bases from J, with 15 bases between. Germline-derived CDR1 and CDR2 are SGHAT and FQNNGV. The CDR3 region has the DNA TGTGCCAGCAGCTTAGACTCCTACACCGGAGGAGATACGCAGTATTTT. It yields the protein CASSLDSYTGGDTQYF.

The rearrangement links TRBV30 to TRBJ1-2, with D possibly matching TRBD1 (5 bases). The CDR3 spans 13 residues. V lost 2 bases and J 3 bases, leaving 10 bases between the germline ends. Germline V CDR1 and CDR2: GTSNPN, SVGIG (reference sequence). CDR3 region: CAWSRGQHYGYTF. Written as DNA, the CDR3 is TGTGCCTGGAGTAGGGGTCAGCACTATGGCTACACCTTC.

Here the CDR3 DNA reads TGTGCCAGCAGCTTAGACACGGACAGGGAAGCTTTCTTT. Residues: CASSLDTDREAFF. The chain combines TRBV7-9 with TRBJ1-1, with 7 bases aligning to TRBD1. Unmatched junction bases numbered 4, after V lost 1 base and J lost 8 bases. There are 13 residues in the CDR3. Germline-derived CDR1 and CDR2 are SEHNR and FQNEAQ (reference sequence).